These 24 T cell receptor beta chains were sequenced from one sample in a study of blood T cell repertoires in COVID-19. Profiled with immunoSEQ multiplex PCR; TCRdb holds only in-frame clones, not every one. The top ten hold more than 0.25% of the sample, which has roughly 670,000 clones, approximately 90% seen once. Material for sequencing was peripheral blood. The receptors originated from a woman aged 18 to 35 with acute or convalescent COVID-19.

V gene TRBV6-4 combines with J gene TRBJ1-2; D is possibly TRBD1 (6 bases). Trimming cost V 0 bases and J 4 bases, with 21 bases left between them. Germline V lookup: CDR1 MRHNA, CDR2 SNTAGT. The length of the CDR3 is 18 residues. The CDR3: CASSDSPGQGTLSYGYTF. In nucleotides, the CDR3 is TGTGCCAGCAGTGACTCCCCGGGACAAGGAACCCTAAGCTATGGCTACACCTTC.

This clone was seen only once. The chain combines TRBV14 with TRBJ1-2, with D maybe TRBD1 (6 bases). In germline, CDR1 is SGHDN, CDR2 FVKESK. The CDR3 covers 13 residues. V lost 4 bases and J lost 8, with 14 bases in between. In nucleotides, the CDR3 is TGTGCCAGCAGCCGAGCACAGGGCTGGGGCTACACCTTC. Protein product: CASSRAQGWGYTF.

The V gene is TRBV7-2, the J gene TRBJ1-2, with 7 bases aligning to TRBD1. With V trimmed by 1 base and J by 8 bases, 13 bases remained unmatched. CDR3 length: 16 amino acids. The germline V gene encodes CDR1 SGHTA and CDR2 FQGNSA. CDR3 coding DNA: TGTGCCAGCAGCTTAGGGTATAGGGGGCCGGCGGAGGGCTACACCTTC. This encodes CASSLGYRGPAEGYTF. Complete variable domain (other parts from reference TRBV7-2 and TRBJ1-2): GAGVSQSPSNKVTEKGKDVELRCDPISGHTALYWYRQSLGQGLEFLIYFQGNSAPDKSGLPSDRFSAERTGGSVSTLTIQRTQQEDSAVYLCASSLGYRGPAEGYTFGSGTRLTVV.

The chain has TRBV11-2 and TRBJ2-7, with 10 bases that match TRBD1. V shed 5 bases, J shed 6 bases, and the junction held 7 bases outside the gene matches. This CDR3 is 14 amino acids long. The germline V gene encodes CDR1 SGHAT and CDR2 FQNNGV. DNA for the CDR3: TGTGCCAGCAGCCGTACCGGGACAGGGGTCGAGCAGTACTTC. This encodes CASSRTGTGVEQYF.

The V gene is TRBV5-4, the J gene TRBJ1-2; 10 bases line up with TRBD1. The CDR3 has 17 amino acids. Germline loops: CDR1 SGHNT, CDR2 YYREEE (reference sequence). V dropped 4 bases and J dropped 3; count of bases not matched to a gene: 12. As DNA, the CDR3 is TGTGCCAGCAGCAACGCCGGGACAGGGGTGATTCACTATGGCTACACCTTC. Its protein product is CASSNAGTGVIHYGYTF. Variable domain in full (rest from reference TRBV5-4 and TRBJ1-2): ETGVTQSPTHLIKTRGQQVTLRCSSQSGHNTVSWYQQALGQGPQFIFQYYREEENGRGNFPPRFSGLQFPNYSSELNVNALELDDSALYLCASSNAGTGVIHYGYTFGSGTRLTVV.

The V call is TRBV7-8, the J call TRBJ2-2; TRBD1 might be the D (5 bases). The V end lost 1 base, the J end lost 3 bases, and 15 bases lay between the germline ends. Germline CDR1 SGHVS, CDR2 FQNEAQ. The CDR3 consists of 17 residues. The CDR3 loop reads CASSLVPPGLDTGELFF. The CDR3 bases are TGTGCCAGCAGCTTAGTCCCCCCAGGGCTGGACACCGGGGAGCTGTTTTTT.

The CDR3, as DNA: TGTGCCAGCAGCTTAGGGTGGGACCAGGGGACATCCCTCTACAATGAGCAGTTCTTC. It yields the protein CASSLGWDQGTSLYNEQFF. V and J are TRBV7-2 and TRBJ2-1, with a possible D match to TRBD1 (6 bases). CDR1 SGHTA and CDR2 FQGNSA come from the germline V gene. The CDR3 length is 19 residues. With 1 base removed from V and 3 bases from J, the gap between germline ends came to 22 bases.

Comments on this clone: The sample holds other DNA sequences that translate to the same CDR3. J is TRBJ2-5 and V is TRBV12-3 or TRBV12-4; D uncertain. V lost 1 base, J lost 6 bases, and 3 bases lay in between. This CDR3 has 11 amino acids. CDR3 residues: CASSLGQTQYF. The CDR3 nucleotides are TGTGCCAGCAGTTTAGGGCAGACCCAGTACTTC.

This clone occurred a few times. The genes are TRBV7-9 and TRBJ2-7; 10 bases align to TRBD1. This CDR3 is built from 12 residues. Germline CDR1 is SEHNR and CDR2 is FQNEAQ (reference sequence). With V trimmed by 8 bases and J by 5 bases, 3 bases remained unmatched. DNA of the CDR3: TGTGCCAGCGGAGGGACAGGGGACGAGCAGTACTTC. Translation: CASGGTGDEQYF.

The rearrangement joins TRBV18 to TRBJ1-6, with D unresolved. The CDR3 has 14 amino acids. The germline V gene encodes CDR1 KGHSH and CDR2 LQKENI. V lost 0 bases, J lost 8 bases, and 8 bases lay in between. Here the CDR3 DNA reads TGTGCCAGCTCACCACCGCGGGCAGATTCACCCCTCCACTTT. It translates to CASSPPRADSPLHF.

The chain uses TRBV4-3 and TRBJ2-6; D gene uncertain. The CDR3 length is 16 residues. The germline V gene encodes CDR1 LGHNA and CDR2 YSLEER. The ends were cut back, 1 base at V and 4 bases at J, with 11 bases in the middle. CDR3 in DNA: TGCGCCAGCAGCCAAGGACTGAAAACCGGGGCCAACGTCCTGACTTTC. Translation: CASSQGLKTGANVLTF.

The rearrangement links TRBV5-6 to TRBJ2-7, with TRBD1 identical over 7 bases. The CDR3 is 15 residues long. Germline CDR1 SGHDT, CDR2 YYEEEE. V lost 5 bases, J lost 0 bases, and 8 bases stayed unmatched. This CDR3 reads CASSFTGTVSYEQYF. CDR3 in DNA: TGTGCCAGCAGTTTTACCGGGACAGTCTCCTACGAGCAGTACTTC.

In this sample, this clone turned up a few times. The chain links TRBV6-4 to TRBJ2-2, with D tentatively TRBD2 (5 bases). The CDR3 sequence is 14 residues long. CDR1 and CDR2 from the germline V gene are MRHNA and SNTAGT. The ends were cut back, 5 bases at V and 3 bases at J, with 10 bases in the middle. CDR3 region: CASSRNSDTGELFF. The CDR3 DNA sequence: TGTGCCAGCAGTCGGAATAGCGACACCGGGGAGCTGTTTTTT.

V is TRBV4-3 and J is TRBJ1-1; no clear D. Germline V gene lookup returns CDR1 LGHNA and CDR2 YSLEER. The CDR3 extends over 16 amino acids. V lost 0 bases and J 0 bases, leaving 11 bases between the germline ends. CDR3 bases: TGCGCCAGCAGCCAAGATTTAGTCGGTTTGAACACTGAAGCTTTCTTT. This encodes CASSQDLVGLNTEAFF.

This clone was counted only a few times. The V and J genes are TRBV5-6 and TRBJ2-7; TRBD1 matches at 8 bases. CDR1 and CDR2 from the germline V gene are SGHDT and YYEEEE. V shed 2 bases, J shed 3 bases, and the junction held 10 bases outside the gene matches. This CDR3 has 16 residues. DNA for the CDR3: TGTGCCAGCAGCTTTTGGACAGGGACGATCGGCTACGAGCAGTACTTC. This gives the protein CASSFWTGTIGYEQYF.

The J gene is TRBJ2-7, the V gene TRBV5-1; 9 bases map to TRBD1. The trim removed 4 bases at V and 7 bases at J, leaving 9 bases unmatched. Germline CDR1 reads SGHRS; CDR2 reads YFSETQ. CDR3 length: 14 amino acids. The CDR3 DNA reads as TGCGCCAGCAGCAACGGACAGGGGACCTTTGAGCAGTACTTC. Amino acid sequence: CASSNGQGTFEQYF.

The chain has TRBV9 and TRBJ1-2; TRBD1 matches 7 bases. The CDR3 loop spans 14 amino acids. From germline, CDR1 is SGDLS and CDR2 YYNGEE. With 5 bases clipped from V and 0 bases from J, the junction kept 4 bases outside the gene matches. This CDR3 is CASRQGEANYGYTF. In nucleotides, the CDR3 is TGTGCCAGCAGGCAGGGGGAGGCTAACTATGGCTACACCTTC.

J is TRBJ1-3 and V is TRBV2; D unclear. The germline V gene encodes CDR1 SNHLY and CDR2 FYNNEI. CDR3 length: 13 residues. Deletions cut 6 bases from V and 0 bases from J, with 6 bases between. The CDR3 DNA sequence: TGTGCCAGCAGCGCGTACTCTGGAAACACCATATATTTT. This translates into CASSAYSGNTIYF.

J is TRBJ2-3 and V is TRBV3-1 (or the pseudogene TRBV3-2); 7 nucleotides align to TRBD2. In germline, CDR1 is LGHDT, CDR2 YNNKEL (reference sequence). The V segment lost 3 bases and the J segment 4 bases; nucleotides outside the gene matches: 4. This CDR3 has 14 residues. CDR3 residues: CASSQRAGADTQYF. In DNA, the CDR3 is TGTGCCAGCAGCCAGAGGGCGGGGGCAGATACGCAGTATTTT.

The V and J genes are TRBV9 and TRBJ1-1; D is ambiguous. The V end lost 1 base, the J end lost 3 bases, and 4 bases lay between the germline ends. The CDR3 loop spans 12 amino acids. Germline values: CDR1 SGDLS, CDR2 YYNGEE. CDR3 region: CASSVTDTEAFF. Here the CDR3 DNA reads TGTGCCAGCAGCGTAACAGACACTGAAGCTTTCTTT. Variable domain in full (rest from reference TRBV9 and TRBJ1-1): DSGVTQTPKHLITATGQRVTLRCSPRSGDLSVYWYQQSLDQGLQFLIQYYNGEERAKGNILERFSAQQFPDLHSELNLSSLELGDSALYFCASSVTDTEAFFGQGTRLTVV.

About this clone itself: Other DNA sequences of this sample code for an identical CDR3. The chain employs TRBV29-1 and TRBJ1-2, with D hard to call. The V end lost 1 base, the J end lost 6 bases, and 9 bases lay between the germline ends. This CDR3 has 12 amino acids. The germline V gene encodes CDR1 SQVTM and CDR2 ANQGSEA. CDR3 sequence (DNA): TGCAGCGTTGAAGGACAAGGTAATGGCTACACCTTC. Protein product: CSVEGQGNGYTF.

A few counts support this clone. V usage is TRBV7-9 and J usage is TRBJ2-2; TRBD2 matches at 10 bases. This CDR3 contains 17 residues. V was pared by 2 bases and J by 3 bases, with 6 bases of the junction left unmatched. Germline CDR1 and CDR2: SEHNR and FQNEAQ (reference sequence). The CDR3 DNA reads TGTGCCAGCAGCTTACCCTCTAGCGGGGGTGACACCGGGGAGCTGTTTTTT. This encodes CASSLPSSGGDTGELFF. The full variable domain, in which reference TRBV7-9 and TRBJ2-2 provide the parts outside the CDR3, is DTGVSQNPRHKITKRGQNVTFRCDPISEHNRLYWYRQTLGQGPEFLTYFQNEAQLEKSRLLSDRFSAERPKGSFSTLEIQRTEQGDSAMYLCASSLPSSGGDTGELFFGEGSRLTVL.

The rearrangement uses TRBV3-1 (or the pseudogene TRBV3-2) and TRBJ2-2; D is perhaps TRBD1 (5 bases). Germline CDR1 LGHDT, CDR2 YNNKEL (reference sequence). CDR3 length: 14 amino acids. The V end lost 4 bases, the J end lost 4 bases, and 10 bases lay between the germline ends. CDR3 sequence (DNA): TGTGCCAGCAGCCCTAGACAGAGCACCGGGGAGCTGTTTTTT. Translation gives CASSPRQSTGELFF.

The chain combines TRBV5-1 with TRBJ2-7, with a tentative D call TRBD2 (6 bases). Trimming cost V 5 bases and J 6 bases, with 12 bases left between them. The CDR3 is made up of 12 amino acids. Germline V lookup: CDR1 SGHRS, CDR2 YFSETQ. CDR3 DNA sequence: TGCGCCAGCAGTCTGCGGGGAAGCGAGCAGTACTTC. Translation gives CASSLRGSEQYF. Drawing the rest from reference TRBV5-1 and TRBJ2-7, the complete variable domain is KAGVTQTPRYLIKTRGQQVTLSCSPISGHRSVSWYQQTPGQGLQFLFEYFSETQRNKGNFPGRFSGRQFSNSRSEMNVSTLELGDSALYLCASSLRGSEQYFGPGTRLTVT.